This record looks at one T cell receptor (beta chain) sequence and its context. What it recognizes is unknown. CDR3 length equals 15 residues. V lost 1 base and J lost 4; bases outside the gene matches: 0. Germline CDR1 and CDR2: SGHVS and FNYEAQ. Produced via immunoSEQ multiplex PCR; TCRdb's table is partial and in-frame only. The data contain some 100,000 clones, 85% to 90% of them singletons. This specimen comes from a study of T cell responses to AZD1222 COVID-19 vaccine. The study, taken as a whole, reports: The donors showed a predominance of white British ancestry and of females, with possible underestimation of clonal diversity. There were repertoire samples only from the period after the peak T cell response. Nearly half of unique spike-specific TCRs reportedly avoided B.1.351 and B.1.1.7 mutated regions.

This clonotype was obtained from an adult who received the AZD1222 COVID-19 vaccine. The chain is built from TRBV7-6 and TRBJ2-1, with 11 bases aligning to TRBD2. Sequences were derived from peripheral blood, sampled 28 days after the second AZD1222 dose. The CDR3 sequence is CASSLGLAGYNEQFF. DNA of the CDR3: TGTGCCAGCAGCTTAGGACTAGCGGGGTACAATGAGCAGTTCTTC.